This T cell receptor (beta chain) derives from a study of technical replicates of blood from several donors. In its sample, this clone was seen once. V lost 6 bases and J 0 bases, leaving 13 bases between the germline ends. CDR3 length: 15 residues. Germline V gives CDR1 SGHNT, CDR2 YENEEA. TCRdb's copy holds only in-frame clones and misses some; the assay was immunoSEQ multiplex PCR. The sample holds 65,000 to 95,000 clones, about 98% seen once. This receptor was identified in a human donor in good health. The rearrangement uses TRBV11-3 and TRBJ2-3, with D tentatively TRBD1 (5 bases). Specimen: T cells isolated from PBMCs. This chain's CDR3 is CASRGRGISTDTQYF. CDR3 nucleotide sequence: TGTGCCAGCAGAGGTAGGGGAATTAGCACAGATACGCAGTATTTT.